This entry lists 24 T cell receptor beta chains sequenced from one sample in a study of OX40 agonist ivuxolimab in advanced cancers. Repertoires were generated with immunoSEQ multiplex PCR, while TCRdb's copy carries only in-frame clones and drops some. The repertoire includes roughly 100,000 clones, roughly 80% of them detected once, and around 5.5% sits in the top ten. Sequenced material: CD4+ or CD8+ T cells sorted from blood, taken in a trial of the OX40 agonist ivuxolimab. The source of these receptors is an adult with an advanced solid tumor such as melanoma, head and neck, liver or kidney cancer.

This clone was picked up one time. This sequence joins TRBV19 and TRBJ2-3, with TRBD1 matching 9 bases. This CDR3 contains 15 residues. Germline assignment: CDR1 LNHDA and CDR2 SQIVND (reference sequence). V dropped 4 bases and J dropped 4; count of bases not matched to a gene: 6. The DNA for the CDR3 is TGTGCCAGTAGTAACCCGGGACAGGGTCCAGATACGCAGTATTTT. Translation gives CASSNPGQGPDTQYF.

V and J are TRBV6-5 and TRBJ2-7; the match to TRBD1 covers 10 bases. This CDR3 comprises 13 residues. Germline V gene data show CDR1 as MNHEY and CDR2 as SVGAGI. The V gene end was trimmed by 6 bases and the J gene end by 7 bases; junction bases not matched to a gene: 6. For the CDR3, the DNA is TGTGCCAGCAGCGGGACAGGGGCTAGAGAGCAGTACTTC. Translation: CASSGTGAREQYF.

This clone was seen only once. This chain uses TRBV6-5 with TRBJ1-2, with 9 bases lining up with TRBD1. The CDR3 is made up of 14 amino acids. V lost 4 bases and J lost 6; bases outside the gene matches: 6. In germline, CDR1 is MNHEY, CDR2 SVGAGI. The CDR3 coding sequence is TGTGCCAGCAGTTTCGGGACAGGGTTAGATGGCTACACCTTC. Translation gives CASSFGTGLDGYTF.

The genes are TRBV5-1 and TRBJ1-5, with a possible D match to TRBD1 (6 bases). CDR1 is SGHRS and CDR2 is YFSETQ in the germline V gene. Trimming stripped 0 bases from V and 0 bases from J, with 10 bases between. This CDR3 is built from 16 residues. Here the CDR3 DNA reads TGCGCCAGCAGCTTGGGAGGGACAAATAGCAATCAGCCCCAGCATTTT. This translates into CASSLGGTNSNQPQHF.

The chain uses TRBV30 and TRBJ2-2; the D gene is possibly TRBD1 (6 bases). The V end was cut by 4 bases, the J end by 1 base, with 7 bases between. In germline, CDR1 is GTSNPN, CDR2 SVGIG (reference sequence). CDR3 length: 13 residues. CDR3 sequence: CAWIQGNTGELFF. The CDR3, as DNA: TGTGCCTGGATACAGGGGAACACCGGGGAGCTGTTTTTT.

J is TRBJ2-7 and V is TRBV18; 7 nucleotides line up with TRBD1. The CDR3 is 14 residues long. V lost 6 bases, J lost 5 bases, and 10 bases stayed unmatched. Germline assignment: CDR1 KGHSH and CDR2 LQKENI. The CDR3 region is CASSPSGQLNEQYF. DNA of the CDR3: TGTGCCAGCTCCCCCTCGGGACAGCTCAACGAGCAGTACTTC.

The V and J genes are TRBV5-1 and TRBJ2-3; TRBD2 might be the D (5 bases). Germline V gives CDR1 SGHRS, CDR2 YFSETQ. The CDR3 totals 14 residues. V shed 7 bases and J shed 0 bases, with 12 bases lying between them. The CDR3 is CASYGGPSTDTQYF. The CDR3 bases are TGCGCCAGCTATGGCGGGCCTAGCACAGATACGCAGTATTTT. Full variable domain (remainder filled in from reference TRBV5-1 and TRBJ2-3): KAGVTQTPRYLIKTRGQQVTLSCSPISGHRSVSWYQQTPGQGLQFLFEYFSETQRNKGNFPGRFSGRQFSNSRSEMNVSTLELGDSALYLCASYGGPSTDTQYFGPGTRLTVL.

This CDR3 is CASSFIGTGEVETQYF. The DNA of the CDR3 is TGTGCCAGCAGCTTCATCGGGACAGGGGAAGTGGAGACCCAGTACTTC. This sequence joins TRBV5-6 and TRBJ2-5; 10 bases line up with TRBD1. CDR3 length: 16 amino acids. Germline V gene sequence: CDR1 SGHDT, CDR2 YYEEEE. V was pared by 2 bases and J by 5 bases, with 9 bases of the junction left unmatched.

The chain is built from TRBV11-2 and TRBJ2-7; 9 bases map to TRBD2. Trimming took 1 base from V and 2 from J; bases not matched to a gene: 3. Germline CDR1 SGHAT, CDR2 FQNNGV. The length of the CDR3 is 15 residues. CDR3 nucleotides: TGTGCCAGCAGCTTAGCCCAGCGGGAGGCCTACGAGCAGTACTTC. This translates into CASSLAQREAYEQYF.

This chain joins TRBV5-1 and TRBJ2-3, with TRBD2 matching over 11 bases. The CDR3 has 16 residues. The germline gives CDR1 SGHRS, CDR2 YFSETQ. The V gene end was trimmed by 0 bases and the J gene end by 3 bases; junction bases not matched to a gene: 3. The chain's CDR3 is CASSLVLAGGTDTQYF. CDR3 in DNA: TGCGCCAGCAGCTTGGTCCTAGCGGGGGGTACAGATACGCAGTATTTT.

CDR3 nucleotide sequence: TGTGCCACCAGCAGAGCGGGGGTCCCCGAGCAGTACTTC. It codes for CATSRAGVPEQYF. The chain recombines TRBV15 with TRBJ2-7; perhaps TRBD2 as D (6 bases). Trimming left V 1 base short and J 6 bases short, with 10 bases between. The germline V gene has CDR1 LNHNV and CDR2 YYDKDF (reference sequence). This CDR3 has 13 amino acids.

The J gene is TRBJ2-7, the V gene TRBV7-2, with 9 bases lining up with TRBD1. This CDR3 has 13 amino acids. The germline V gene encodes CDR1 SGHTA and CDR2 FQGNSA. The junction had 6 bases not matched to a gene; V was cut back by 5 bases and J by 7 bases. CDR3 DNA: TGTGCCAGCAGCCCAGGACAGGGGTGGGAGCAGTACTTC. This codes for CASSPGQGWEQYF.

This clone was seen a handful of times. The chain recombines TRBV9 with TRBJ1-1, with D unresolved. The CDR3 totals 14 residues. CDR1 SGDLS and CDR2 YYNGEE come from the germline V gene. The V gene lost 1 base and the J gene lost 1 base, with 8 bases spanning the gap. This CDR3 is CASSVRPQNTEAFF. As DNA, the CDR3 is TGTGCCAGCAGCGTACGACCACAGAACACTGAAGCTTTCTTT.

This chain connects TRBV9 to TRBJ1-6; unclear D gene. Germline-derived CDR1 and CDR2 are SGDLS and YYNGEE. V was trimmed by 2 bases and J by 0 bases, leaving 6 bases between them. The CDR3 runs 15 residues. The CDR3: CASSVESSYNSPLHF. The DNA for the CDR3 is TGTGCCAGCAGCGTTGAGAGCTCCTATAATTCACCCCTCCACTTT. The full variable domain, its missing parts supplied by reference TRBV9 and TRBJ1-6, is DSGVTQTPKHLITATGQRVTLRCSPRSGDLSVYWYQQSLDQGLQFLIQYYNGEERAKGNILERFSAQQFPDLHSELNLSSLELGDSALYFCASSVESSYNSPLHFGNGTRLTVT.

In DNA, the CDR3 is TGTGCCAGCAGCCCGAGCTCCTATAATTCACCCCTCCACTTT. Protein sequence: CASSPSSYNSPLHF. The V and J genes are TRBV7-2 and TRBJ1-6; no clear D. CDR1 SGHTA and CDR2 FQGNSA come from the germline V gene. V lost 5 bases and J 0 bases, leaving 5 bases between the germline ends. This CDR3 region has 14 residues.

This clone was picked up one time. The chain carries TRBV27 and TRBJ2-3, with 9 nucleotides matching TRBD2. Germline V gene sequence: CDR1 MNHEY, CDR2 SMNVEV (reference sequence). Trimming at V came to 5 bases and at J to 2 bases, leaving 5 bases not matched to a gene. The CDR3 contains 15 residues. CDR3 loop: CASSPLAGFTDTQYF. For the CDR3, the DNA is TGTGCCAGCAGTCCCCTAGCGGGGTTCACAGATACGCAGTATTTT.

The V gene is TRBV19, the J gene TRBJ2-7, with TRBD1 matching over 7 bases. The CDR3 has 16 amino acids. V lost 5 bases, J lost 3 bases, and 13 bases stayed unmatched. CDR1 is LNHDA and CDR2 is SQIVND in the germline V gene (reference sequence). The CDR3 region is CASSAGTAFSNYEQYF. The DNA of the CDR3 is TGTGCCAGTAGTGCCGGGACAGCCTTCTCAAACTACGAGCAGTACTTC.

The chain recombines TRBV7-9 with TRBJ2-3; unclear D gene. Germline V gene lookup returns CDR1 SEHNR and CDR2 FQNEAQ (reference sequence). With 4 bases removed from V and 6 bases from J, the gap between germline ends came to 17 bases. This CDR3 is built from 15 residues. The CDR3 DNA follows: TGTGCCAGCAGCTCCCAGGAGCTGATTGGGGATACGCAGTATTTT. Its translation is CASSSQELIGDTQYF.

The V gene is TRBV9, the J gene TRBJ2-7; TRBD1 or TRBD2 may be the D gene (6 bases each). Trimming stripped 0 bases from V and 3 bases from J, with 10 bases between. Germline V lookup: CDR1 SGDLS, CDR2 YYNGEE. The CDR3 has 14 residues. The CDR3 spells CASSVAQGGYEQYF. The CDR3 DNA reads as TGTGCCAGCAGCGTAGCACAGGGAGGCTACGAGCAGTACTTC.

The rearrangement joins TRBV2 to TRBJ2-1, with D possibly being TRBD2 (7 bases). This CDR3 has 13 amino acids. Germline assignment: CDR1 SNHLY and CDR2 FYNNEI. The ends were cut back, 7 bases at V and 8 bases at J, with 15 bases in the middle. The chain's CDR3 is CASTGGARYEQFF. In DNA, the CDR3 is TGTGCCAGCACTGGGGGGGCACGCTATGAGCAGTTCTTC.

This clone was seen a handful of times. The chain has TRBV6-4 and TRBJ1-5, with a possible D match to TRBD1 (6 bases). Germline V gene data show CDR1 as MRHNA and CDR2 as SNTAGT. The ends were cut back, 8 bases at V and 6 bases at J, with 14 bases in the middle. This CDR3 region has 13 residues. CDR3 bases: TGTGCCAGCCATGGTCAGGGGAGTCAGCCCCAGCATTTT. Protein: CASHGQGSQPQHF.

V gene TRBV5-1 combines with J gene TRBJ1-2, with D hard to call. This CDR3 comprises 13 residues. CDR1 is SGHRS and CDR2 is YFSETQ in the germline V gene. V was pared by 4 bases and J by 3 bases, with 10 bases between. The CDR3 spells CASSPSGYYGYTF. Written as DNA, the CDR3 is TGCGCCAGCAGCCCCAGTGGGTACTATGGCTACACCTTC.

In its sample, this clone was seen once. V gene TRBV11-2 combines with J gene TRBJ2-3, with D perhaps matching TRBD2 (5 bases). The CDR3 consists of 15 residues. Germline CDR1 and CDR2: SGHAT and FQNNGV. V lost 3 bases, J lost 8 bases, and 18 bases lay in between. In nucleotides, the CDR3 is TGTGCCAGCAGCTTGCTCGTGAGGGTCGTGGGTACGCAGTATTTT. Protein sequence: CASSLLVRVVGTQYF.

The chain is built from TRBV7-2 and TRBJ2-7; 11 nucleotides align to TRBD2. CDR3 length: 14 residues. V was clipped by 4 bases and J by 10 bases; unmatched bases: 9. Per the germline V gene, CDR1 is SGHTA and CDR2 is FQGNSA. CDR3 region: CASSSWRLAGRQYF. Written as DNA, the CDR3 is TGTGCCAGCAGCTCGTGGAGACTAGCGGGGAGACAGTACTTC.